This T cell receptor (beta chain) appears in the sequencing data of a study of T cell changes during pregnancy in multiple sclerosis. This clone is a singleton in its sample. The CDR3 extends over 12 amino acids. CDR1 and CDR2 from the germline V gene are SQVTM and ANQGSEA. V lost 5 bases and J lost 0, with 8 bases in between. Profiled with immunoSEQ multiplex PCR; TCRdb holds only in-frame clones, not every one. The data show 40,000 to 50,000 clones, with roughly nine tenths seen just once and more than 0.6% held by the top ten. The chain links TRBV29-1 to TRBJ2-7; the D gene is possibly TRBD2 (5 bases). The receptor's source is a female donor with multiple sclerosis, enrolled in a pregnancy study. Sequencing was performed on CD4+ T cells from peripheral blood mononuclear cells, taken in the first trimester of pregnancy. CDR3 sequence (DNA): TGCAGCGTTACTAGTTCCTCCTACGAGCAGTACTTC. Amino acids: CSVTSSSYEQYF.